A single sample gave rise to the 18 T cell receptor beta chains below, sequenced in a study of OX40 agonist ivuxolimab in advanced cancers. Preparation of the library involved the immunoSEQ multiplex PCR assay. TCRdb mirrors the immuneACCESS table, restricted to in-frame sequences. Some clones are absent from its copies; in checked studies, under half trace to an unresolved V gene, and the reason for the others is unknown. The sample table records tens of thousands of clones; about 82% of these occur just once. The ten top clones hold under 3% of the sample. The material sequenced was CD4+ or CD8+ T cells sorted from blood, taken in a trial of the OX40 agonist ivuxolimab. Receptors originate from an adult with an advanced solid tumor such as melanoma, head and neck, liver or kidney cancer.

The genes are TRBV5-1 and TRBJ2-1, with TRBD2 as a possible D gene (7 bases). The CDR3 length is 14 residues. Germline assignment: CDR1 SGHRS and CDR2 YFSETQ. Trimming stripped 5 bases from V and 5 bases from J, with 14 bases between. The CDR3 DNA follows: TGCGCCAGCAGTTGGGCGGGGGCCAACAATGAGCAGTTCTTC. Encoded protein: CASSWAGANNEQFF.

With regard to this clone: No DNA is shown, since the ends of the CDR3 on it are uncertain; the CDR3 is the one TCRdb lists. This chain joins TRBV5-1 and TRBJ1-3; the table's D gene call, TRBD1, was not cross checked with the DNA. Looked up from germline, CDR1 is SGHRS and CDR2 is YFSETQ. The CDR3 is 13 residues long, ends included. The CDR3 region is CASSFGQGNTIYF.

The CDR3 here is CASSLEARRGLDEQFF. The CDR3 coding sequence is TGCGCCAGCAGCTTGGAGGCGCGACGGGGTCTCGATGAGCAGTTCTTC. The chain combines TRBV5-1 with TRBJ2-1; TRBD2 might be the D (5 bases). Germline CDR1 and CDR2: SGHRS and YFSETQ. The CDR3 contains 16 residues. V gave up 0 bases and J gave up 8 bases, with 18 bases separating them.

The V call is TRBV7-8, the J call TRBJ1-1; D is undetermined. Germline-derived CDR1 and CDR2 are SGHVS and FQNEAQ. V lost 0 bases, J lost 1 base, and 6 bases lay in between. The CDR3 consists of 14 residues. CDR3 sequence reads: CASSLASTNTEAFF. CDR3 in DNA: TGTGCCAGCAGCTTAGCCAGTACGAACACTGAAGCTTTCTTT.

This clone came up a few times. CDR3 sequence (DNA): TGTGCCAGCAGCCCCGCTTTTTCCGGCATCACTGAAGCTTTCTTT. It encodes CASSPAFSGITEAFF. The chain couples TRBV7-3 to TRBJ1-1; D gene uncertain. Trimming removed 5 bases from V and 4 bases from J, with 17 bases in between. CDR3 length: 15 amino acids. The germline V gene encodes CDR1 SGHTA and CDR2 FQGTGA. Based on the CDR3 plus reference TRBV7-3 and TRBJ1-1, the full variable domain is GAGVSQTPSNKVTEKGKYVELRCDPISGHTALYWYRQSLGQGPEFLIYFQGTGAADDSGLPNDRFFAVRPEGSVSTLKIQRTERGDSAVYLCASSPAFSGITEAFFGQGTRLTVV.

This clone was seen only once. The J gene is TRBJ2-3, the V gene TRBV7-2, with TRBD2 matching over 12 bases. The germline gives CDR1 SGHTA, CDR2 FQGNSA. This CDR3 has 15 residues. V was pared by 5 bases and J by 4 bases, with 4 bases of the junction left unmatched. DNA for the CDR3: TGTGCCAGCAGCACCCGACTAGCGGGGGCAGATACGCAGTATTTT. The encoded protein is CASSTRLAGADTQYF.

J is TRBJ1-1 and V is TRBV18, with D tentatively TRBD1 (6 bases). Germline V gene data show CDR1 as KGHSH and CDR2 as LQKENI. The CDR3 spans 16 residues. V was cut by 3 bases and J by 1 base, with 15 bases left in between. The CDR3 here is CASSPPSGQSNTEAFF. CDR3 DNA: TGTGCCAGCTCACCCCCTTCCGGACAGTCGAACACTGAAGCTTTCTTT. The full variable domain, rest sourced from reference TRBV18 and TRBJ1-1, is NAGVMQNPRHLVRRRGQEARLRCSPMKGHSHVYWYRQLPEEGLKFMVYLQKENIIDESGMPKERFSAEFPKEGPSILRIQQVVRGDSAAYFCASSPPSGQSNTEAFFGQGTRLTVV.

This chain connects TRBV4-3 to TRBJ1-3, with 10 positions matching TRBD1. Germline assignment: CDR1 LGHNA and CDR2 YSLEER. V trimming: 2 bases; J trimming: 8 bases; junction bases outside the gene matches: 9. This CDR3 comprises 16 residues. CDR3 loop: CASSQFTDRGQDTIYF. The CDR3 DNA follows: TGCGCCAGCAGCCAATTTACCGACAGGGGGCAAGACACCATATATTTT.

This clone was observed a few times. This chain links TRBV5-6 with TRBJ2-7; unclear D gene. V lost 0 bases and J 1 base, leaving 11 bases between the germline ends. The CDR3 runs to 15 residues. CDR1 SGHDT and CDR2 YYEEEE come from the germline V gene. CDR3: CASSLGPDVSYEQYF. CDR3 nucleotide sequence: TGTGCCAGCAGCTTGGGGCCGGACGTATCCTACGAGCAGTACTTC. The full variable domain, completed using reference TRBV5-6 and TRBJ2-7, is DAGVTQSPTHLIKTRGQQVTLRCSPKSGHDTVSWYQQALGQGPQFIFQYYEEEERQRGNFPDRFSGHQFPNYSSELNVNALLLGDSALYLCASSLGPDVSYEQYFGPGTRLTVT.

The chain combines TRBV7-8 with TRBJ2-3; 7 positions match TRBD1. V shed 5 bases, J shed 2 bases, and the junction held 10 bases outside the gene matches. CDR1 SGHVS and CDR2 FQNEAQ come from the germline V gene. The CDR3 contains 16 residues. The CDR3 bases are TGTGCCAGCAGCCGAGCCGGGACAGACATCACAGATACGCAGTATTTT. Residues: CASSRAGTDITDTQYF.

This clone has just one count. The chain uses TRBV7-9 and TRBJ1-4; D gene ambiguous. V was clipped by 0 bases and J by 8 bases, with 10 bases between them. The CDR3 is 14 amino acids. Looked up from germline, CDR1 is SEHNR and CDR2 is FQNEAQ (reference sequence). CDR3 nucleotides: TGTGCCAGCAGCTTAGCGCAAGGAAGAGAAAAACTGTTTTTT. Translated, it gives CASSLAQGREKLFF.

This chain links TRBV5-6 with TRBJ1-1, with a weak D call TRBD1 (6 bases). Germline-derived CDR1 and CDR2 are SGHDT and YYEEEE. Deletions cut 0 bases from V and 4 bases from J, with 10 bases between. The CDR3 runs 14 residues. This CDR3 reads CASSLGGPGTEAFF. In nucleotides, the CDR3 is TGTGCCAGCAGCTTGGGGGGGCCGGGCACTGAAGCTTTCTTT.

This chain uses TRBV11-3 with TRBJ2-5; 8 bases agree with TRBD2. Germline V CDR1 and CDR2: SGHNT, YENEEA. The CDR3 runs to 14 residues. The junction had 7 bases not matched to a gene; V was cut back by 5 bases and J by 5 bases. The DNA of the CDR3 is TGTGCCAGCAGCCCGCCGGGGGGGCAGGAGACCCAGTACTTC. It yields the protein CASSPPGGQETQYF.

This clone was detected only a few times. This rearrangement joins TRBV11-2 to TRBJ2-7, with D perhaps TRBD1 or TRBD2 (5 bases each). The CDR3 has 16 amino acids. From germline, CDR1 is SGHAT and CDR2 FQNNGV. V was clipped by 1 base and J by 2 bases, with 15 bases between them. The CDR3 region has the DNA TGTGCCAGCAGCTTAGCGGGACCTCTACCTCCCTACGAGCAGTACTTC. Translation: CASSLAGPLPPYEQYF.

This rearrangement joins TRBV25-1 to TRBJ2-7; D is unresolved. CDR3 length: 12 residues. V lost 3 bases to trimming and J lost 2 bases, with 5 bases between them. Germline CDR1 and CDR2: MGHDK and SYGVNS. CDR3: CASSDQAYEQYF. DNA of the CDR3: TGTGCCAGCAGTGATCAGGCCTACGAGCAGTACTTC.

The chain uses TRBV19 and TRBJ2-3; 12 bases are shared with TRBD2. The germline V gene encodes CDR1 LNHDA and CDR2 SQIVND (reference sequence). V lost 6 bases to trimming and J lost 2 bases; unmatched junction nucleotides: 3. This CDR3 comprises 15 residues. DNA of the CDR3: TGTGCCAGTAGGCGGACTAGCGGGGCCACAGATACGCAGTATTTT. This sequence encodes CASRRTSGATDTQYF.

The rearrangement joins TRBV21-1 to TRBJ2-3; the D call of TRBD2 is as the table states it, not checked on the DNA. TRBV21-1 is classified as a pseudogene. The CDR3 is 16 amino acids. The CDR3 here is CASSLWTSGVVDTQYF. DNA for the CDR3: TGTGCCAGCAGCCTGTGGACTAGCGGGGTAGTAGATACGCAGTATTTT.

This clone was detected only once. The J gene is TRBJ1-6, the V gene TRBV9; 9 positions agree with TRBD1. V lost 3 bases to trimming and J lost 8 bases; unmatched junction nucleotides: 6. This CDR3 comprises 15 residues. Per the germline V gene, CDR1 is SGDLS and CDR2 is YYNGEE. In nucleotides, the CDR3 is TGTGCCAGCAGCGAACAGGGGGCGCGTGATTCACCCCTCCACTTT. The encoded protein is CASSEQGARDSPLHF.